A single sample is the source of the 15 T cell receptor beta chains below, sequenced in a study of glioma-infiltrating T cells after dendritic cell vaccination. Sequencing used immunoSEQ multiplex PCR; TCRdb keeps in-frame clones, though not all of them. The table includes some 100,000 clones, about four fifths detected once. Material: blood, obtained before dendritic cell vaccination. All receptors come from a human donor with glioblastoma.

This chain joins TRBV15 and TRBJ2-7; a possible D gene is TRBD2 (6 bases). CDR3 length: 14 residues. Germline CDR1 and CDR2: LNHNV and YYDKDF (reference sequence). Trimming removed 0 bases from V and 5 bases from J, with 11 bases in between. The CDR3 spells CATSRELAAHEQYF. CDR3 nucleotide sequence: TGTGCCACCAGCAGAGAACTAGCCGCCCACGAGCAGTACTTC.

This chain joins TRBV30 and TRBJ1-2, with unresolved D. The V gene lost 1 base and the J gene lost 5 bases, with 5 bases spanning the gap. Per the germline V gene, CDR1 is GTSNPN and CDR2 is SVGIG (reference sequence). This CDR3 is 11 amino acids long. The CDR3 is CAWSGAYGYTF. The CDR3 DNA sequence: TGTGCCTGGAGTGGGGCTTATGGCTACACCTTC.

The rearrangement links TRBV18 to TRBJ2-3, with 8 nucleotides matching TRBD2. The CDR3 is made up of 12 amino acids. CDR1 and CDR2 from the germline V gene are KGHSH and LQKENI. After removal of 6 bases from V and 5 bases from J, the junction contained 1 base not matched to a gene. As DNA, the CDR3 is TGTGCCAGCTCCCTAGCGGGAGATACGCAGTATTTT. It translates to CASSLAGDTQYF.

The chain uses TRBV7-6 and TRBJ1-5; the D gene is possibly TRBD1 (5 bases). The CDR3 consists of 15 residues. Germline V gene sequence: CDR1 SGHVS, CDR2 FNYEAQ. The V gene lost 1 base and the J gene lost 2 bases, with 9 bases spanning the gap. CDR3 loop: CASSLGGSGNQPQHF. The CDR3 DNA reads TGTGCCAGCAGCTTAGGGGGCTCGGGCAATCAGCCCCAGCATTTT.

The CDR3 loop is CASDRDRKKSGANVLTF. As DNA, the CDR3 is TGTGCCAGCGACCGGGACAGAAAAAAGTCTGGGGCCAACGTCCTGACTTTC. The chain has TRBV21-1 and TRBJ2-6; TRBD1, the table's D call, lacks a check against the DNA. TRBV21-1 is classified as a pseudogene. CDR3 length: 17 residues.

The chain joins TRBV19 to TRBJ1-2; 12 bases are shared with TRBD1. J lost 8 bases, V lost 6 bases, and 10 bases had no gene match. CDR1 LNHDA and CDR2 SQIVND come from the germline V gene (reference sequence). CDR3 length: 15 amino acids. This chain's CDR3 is CASRHVSGTGGGYTF. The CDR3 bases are TGTGCCAGTAGGCACGTTTCCGGGACAGGGGGCGGCTACACCTTC.

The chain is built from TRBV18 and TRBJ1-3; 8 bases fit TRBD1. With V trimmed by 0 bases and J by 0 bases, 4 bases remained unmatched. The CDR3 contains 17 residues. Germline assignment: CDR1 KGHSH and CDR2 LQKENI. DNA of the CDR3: TGTGCCAGCTCACCACCGGCTACAGGGGGCTCTGGAAACACCATATATTTT. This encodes CASSPPATGGSGNTIYF.

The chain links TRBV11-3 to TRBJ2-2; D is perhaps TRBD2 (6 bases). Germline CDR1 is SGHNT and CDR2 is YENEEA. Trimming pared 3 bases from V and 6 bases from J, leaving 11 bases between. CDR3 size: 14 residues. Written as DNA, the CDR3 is TGTGCCAGCAGCTTCCTGACTAGTTCCGGGGAGCTGTTTTTT. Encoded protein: CASSFLTSSGELFF.

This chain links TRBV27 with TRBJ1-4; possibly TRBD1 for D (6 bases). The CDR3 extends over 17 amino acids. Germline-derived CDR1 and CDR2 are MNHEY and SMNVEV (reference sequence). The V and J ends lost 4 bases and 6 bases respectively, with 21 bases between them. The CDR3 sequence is CASSSISARGGHEKLFF. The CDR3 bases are TGTGCCAGCAGTTCCATTTCAGCTCGGGGGGGCCATGAAAAACTGTTTTTT. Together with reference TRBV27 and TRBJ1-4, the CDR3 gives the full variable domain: EAQVTQNPRYLITVTGKKLTVTCSQNMNHEYMSWYRQDPGLGLRQIYYSMNVEVTDKGDVPEGYKVSRKEKRNFPLILESPSPNQTSLYFCASSSISARGGHEKLFFGSGTQLSVL.

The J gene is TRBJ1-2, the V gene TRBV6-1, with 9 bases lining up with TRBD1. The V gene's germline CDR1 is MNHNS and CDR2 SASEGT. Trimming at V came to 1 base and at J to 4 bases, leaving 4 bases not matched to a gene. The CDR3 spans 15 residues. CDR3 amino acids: CASSEGTGAGYGYTF. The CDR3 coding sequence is TGTGCCAGCAGTGAAGGGACAGGGGCCGGCTATGGCTACACCTTC.

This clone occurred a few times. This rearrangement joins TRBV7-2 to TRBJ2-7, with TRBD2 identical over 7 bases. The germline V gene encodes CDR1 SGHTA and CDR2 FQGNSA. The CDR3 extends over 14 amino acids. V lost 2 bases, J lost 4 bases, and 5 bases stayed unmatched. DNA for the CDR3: TGTGCCAGCAGCTTAAGCGCTAGCGGATACGAGCAGTACTTC. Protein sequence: CASSLSASGYEQYF.

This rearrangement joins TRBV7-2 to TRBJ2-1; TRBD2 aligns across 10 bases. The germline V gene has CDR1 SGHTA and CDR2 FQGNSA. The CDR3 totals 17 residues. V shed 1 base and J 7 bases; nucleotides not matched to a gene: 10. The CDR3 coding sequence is TGTGCCAGCAGCTTAGGTTCCCCTAGCGGGAGCATAAATGAGCAGTTCTTC. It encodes CASSLGSPSGSINEQFF.

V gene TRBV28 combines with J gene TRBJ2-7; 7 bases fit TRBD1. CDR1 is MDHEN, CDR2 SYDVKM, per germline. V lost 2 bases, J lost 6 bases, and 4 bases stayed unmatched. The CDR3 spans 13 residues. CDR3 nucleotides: TGTGCCAGCAGTTTAGGGGGACAGTTCGAGCAGTACTTC. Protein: CASSLGGQFEQYF.

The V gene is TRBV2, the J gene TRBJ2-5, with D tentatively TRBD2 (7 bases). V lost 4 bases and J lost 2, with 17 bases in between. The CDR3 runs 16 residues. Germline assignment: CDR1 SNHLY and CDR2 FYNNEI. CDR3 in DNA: TGTGCCAGCAGTGGACTGAGCGGGACACGGCAAGAGACCCAGTACTTC. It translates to CASSGLSGTRQETQYF.

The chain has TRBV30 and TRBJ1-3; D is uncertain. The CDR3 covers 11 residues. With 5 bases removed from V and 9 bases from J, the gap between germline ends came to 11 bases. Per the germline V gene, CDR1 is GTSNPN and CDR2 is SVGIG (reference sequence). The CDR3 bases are TGTGCCTGGTCACCAGGCTTCACCATATATTTT. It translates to CAWSPGFTIYF.